There are many counts of the clone carrying this TCR beta chain. Its antigen is currently unknown. Researchers defined stable Graves' hyperthyroidism as no ophthalmopathy progression within 18 months. Regions amplified from RNA transcripts were the TCR beta CDR3 regions. The HTBI primer set was used in a first-round RT-PCR of the TCR CDR3. TCRdb ran MiXCR on the multiplex PCR reads and lists one entry per CDR3 protein. The sample holds some 560,000 distinct CDR3 sequences, 15% to 18% seen once. The sample originates from a study of T cells in Graves' hyperthyroidism and ophthalmopathy. The study's findings and limits: Clonotypes that were expanded in thyroid above 0.001 mostly appeared in blood too.

The V end was cut by 5 bases, the J end by 2 bases, with 19 bases between. The germline gives CDR1 MDHEN, CDR2 SYDVKM. The CDR3 is 16 amino acids. The origin of this receptor is a woman aged 30 to 39 with Graves' hyperthyroidism. The sequenced material came from blood. The gene calls are TRBV28 and TRBJ2-7; D unclear. CDR3 sequence reads: CASSRLVVLVPYEQYF. Here the CDR3 DNA reads TGTGCCAGCAGTCGGTTGGTTGTGTTAGTCCCCTACGAGCAGTACTTC.